This T cell receptor beta chain was captured in a study of blood T cell repertoires in COVID-19. About the study: Sources were T cells, B-cell-depleted T cells, or PBMCs; the material itself was cDNA or gDNA.

Germline V gene sequence: CDR1 SGHTS, CDR2 YDEGEE. This CDR3 is built from 14 residues. The J segment lost 7 bases and the V segment lost 2 bases, leaving 4 bases of the junction unmatched. As originally analysed: Amplification of reference gene primers provided the estimated nucleated cell counts. Generated by immunoSEQ multiplex PCR, the TCRdb table keeps only in-frame clones and is missing some. That table gives V, J and clone size, and the DNA gave D and trimming. The top ten clones hold around 3% of a sample with about 370,000 clones, 89% of them seen once. This clone was counted a few times. Seattle cases were enrolled at active infection and followed longitudinally.

The sequencing sample was made of peripheral blood. This TCR came from a woman aged 25 to 39 with COVID-19, enrolled during active disease. V and J are TRBV5-8 and TRBJ1-4, with TRBD1 matching over 8 bases. This CDR3 is CASSLDRGGEKLFF. CDR3 DNA: TGTGCCAGCAGCTTAGACAGGGGAGGTGAAAAACTGTTTTTT.